These 20 T cell receptor beta chains share one sample of origin, sequenced in a study of blood T cell repertoires in COVID-19. Using immunoSEQ multiplex PCR, the repertoire was profiled, and TCRdb retains in-frame clones only, with some absent. The sample shows about 310,000 clones, roughly 90% of them seen only once. Input material: peripheral blood. Receptors originate from a woman in her 40s with COVID-19, enrolled during active disease.

This clone appeared a few times. The rearrangement uses TRBV5-6 and TRBJ1-2; D gene ambiguous. The CDR3 is 16 amino acids. Germline V gene data show CDR1 as SGHDT and CDR2 as YYEEEE. The ends were cut back, 4 bases at V and 1 base at J, with 17 bases in the middle. The DNA of the CDR3 is TGTGCCAGCAGCGGGTACGCAAGAAACAGTAACTATGGCTACACCTTC. Its translation is CASSGYARNSNYGYTF. The full variable domain, rest sourced from reference TRBV5-6 and TRBJ1-2, is DAGVTQSPTHLIKTRGQQVTLRCSPKSGHDTVSWYQQALGQGPQFIFQYYEEEERQRGNFPDRFSGHQFPNYSSELNVNALLLGDSALYLCASSGYARNSNYGYTFGSGTRLTVV.

The genes are TRBV5-1 and TRBJ1-1, with D perhaps matching TRBD1 (5 bases). Germline lookup yields CDR1 SGHRS and CDR2 YFSETQ. With 5 bases removed from V and 2 bases from J, the gap between germline ends came to 13 bases. The CDR3 consists of 14 residues. CDR3: CASSSDGGNTEAFF. In nucleotides, the CDR3 is TGCGCCAGCAGTTCGGACGGGGGAAACACTGAAGCTTTCTTT.

In this sample, this clone turned up once. The J gene is TRBJ1-4, the V gene TRBV30, with a possible D match to TRBD1 (5 bases). Germline V gives CDR1 GTSNPN, CDR2 SVGIG (reference sequence). The CDR3 runs to 14 residues. Trimming pared 0 bases from V and 6 bases from J, leaving 11 bases between. The CDR3 here is CAWSVGGFHEKLFF. The DNA for the CDR3 is TGTGCCTGGAGTGTGGGGGGTTTTCATGAAAAACTGTTTTTT.

The chain has TRBV19 and TRBJ1-4, with 9 bases fitting TRBD1. The germline CDR1 and CDR2 sequences are LNHDA and SQIVND (reference sequence). V trimming: 5 bases; J trimming: 6 bases; junction bases outside the gene matches: 7. CDR3 length equals 15 residues. The CDR3 loop reads CASSGYRGRDEKLFF. CDR3 bases: TGTGCCAGTAGTGGCTACAGGGGGCGTGATGAAAAACTGTTTTTT.

This sequence joins TRBV15 and TRBJ2-1; 10 nucleotides align to TRBD2. The CDR3 extends over 16 amino acids. V trimming: 2 bases; J trimming: 4 bases; junction bases outside the gene matches: 5. CDR1 and CDR2 from the germline V gene are LNHNV and YYDKDF (reference sequence). CDR3 in amino acids: CATSRRTSGIYNEQFF. Here the CDR3 DNA reads TGTGCCACCAGCAGACGCACTAGCGGGATTTACAATGAGCAGTTCTTC.

This sequence joins TRBV27 and TRBJ2-1, with 8 bases lining up with TRBD1. The CDR3 is 14 residues long. Germline V gene lookup returns CDR1 MNHEY and CDR2 SMNVEV (reference sequence). V lost 4 bases, J lost 8 bases, and 7 bases stayed unmatched. The CDR3 protein is CASSSQGARDEQFF. CDR3 nucleotide sequence: TGTGCCAGCAGTTCTCAGGGGGCTCGGGATGAGCAGTTCTTC.

This CDR3 reads CASRTTGPGSPLHF. In nucleotides, the CDR3 is TGTGCCAGCAGAACGACAGGGCCAGGTTCACCCCTCCACTTT. V gene TRBV6-5 combines with J gene TRBJ1-6, with 7 bases identical to TRBD1. The CDR3 runs to 14 residues. CDR1 and CDR2 from the germline V gene are MNHEY and SVGAGI. The V segment lost 6 bases and the J segment 9 bases; nucleotides outside the gene matches: 8.

The chain joins TRBV5-4 to TRBJ1-2; D is unresolved. Trimming stripped 0 bases from V and 7 bases from J, with 13 bases between. CDR1 is SGHNT and CDR2 is YYREEE in the germline V gene (reference sequence). This CDR3 has 14 amino acids. The CDR3 here is CASSLAGYRSGYTF. As DNA, the CDR3 is TGTGCCAGCAGCTTGGCCGGCTACAGATCTGGCTACACCTTC.

This chain joins TRBV6-2 or TRBV6-3 and TRBJ2-3, with D perhaps matching TRBD1 (5 bases). CDR3 size: 13 residues. The germline V and J ends were trimmed by 5 bases and 5 bases, with 11 bases remaining between them. In germline, CDR1 is MNHEY, CDR2 SVGEGT. CDR3: CASSRGARDTQYF. The DNA for the CDR3 is TGTGCCAGCAGTCGTGGGGCGAGAGATACGCAGTATTTT.

The V call is TRBV7-9, the J call TRBJ1-2; 9 bases fit TRBD1. CDR3 length: 17 residues. Trimming cost V 4 bases and J 0 bases; bases outside gene matches: 9. The germline gives CDR1 SEHNR, CDR2 FQNEAQ (reference sequence). CDR3: CASSYGTGREANYGYTF. For the CDR3, the DNA is TGTGCCAGCAGCTATGGGACAGGGAGGGAAGCTAACTATGGCTACACCTTC.

This clone came up a few times. The chain uses TRBV6-2 or TRBV6-3 and TRBJ1-6; unclear D gene. From germline, CDR1 is MNHEY and CDR2 SVGEGT. Trimming left V 1 base short and J 0 bases short, with 7 bases between. The CDR3 is made up of 16 amino acids. In nucleotides, the CDR3 is TGTGCCAGCAGTTACTTTGGGAGCTCCTATAATTCACCCCTCCACTTT. It is translated as CASSYFGSSYNSPLHF.

This clone has more than one count but fewer than ten. The rearrangement links TRBV5-1 to TRBJ1-4; 7 nucleotides align to TRBD1. The V and J ends lost 0 bases and 7 bases, in that order; junction bases with no gene match: 6. There are 15 residues in the CDR3. Germline V gene sequence: CDR1 SGHRS, CDR2 YFSETQ. The CDR3 DNA follows: TGCGCCAGCAGCTTGGGGGACAGAAGAGGTGAAAAACTGTTTTTT. It codes for CASSLGDRRGEKLFF. Looking up the rest from reference TRBV5-1 and TRBJ1-4 gives the full variable domain: KAGVTQTPRYLIKTRGQQVTLSCSPISGHRSVSWYQQTPGQGLQFLFEYFSETQRNKGNFPGRFSGRQFSNSRSEMNVSTLELGDSALYLCASSLGDRRGEKLFFGSGTQLSVL.

This clone has only one observation. J is TRBJ2-5 and V is TRBV30; a possible D gene is TRBD2 (5 bases). V was trimmed by 5 bases and J by 6 bases, leaving 13 bases between them. CDR3 size: 12 residues. The V gene's germline CDR1 is GTSNPN and CDR2 SVGIG (reference sequence). The CDR3 bases are TGTGCCTGGGGAGGCGGTATGAAGACCCAGTACTTC. Amino acids: CAWGGGMKTQYF. Supplemented by reference TRBV30 and TRBJ2-5, the full variable domain reads SQTIHQWPATLVQPVGSPLSLECTVEGTSNPNLYWYRQAAGRGLQLLFYSVGIGQISSEVPQNLSASRPQDRQFILSSKKLLLSDSGFYLCAWGGGMKTQYFGPGTRLLVL.

Comments on this clone: Its ends do not fully match the called genes, so a read error is possible. The V and J genes are TRBV16 and TRBJ2-7; D perhaps matches TRBD2 (7 bases). Looked up from germline, CDR1 is KGHSY and CDR2 is FQNENV. The length of the CDR3 is 18 residues. CDR3 sequence reads: CASTQMMGRGIRNYEQYF. CDR3 nucleotides: TGTGCCAGCACCCAAATGATGGGGAGGGGGATAAGAAACTACGAGCAGTACTTC. The full variable domain, rest sourced from reference TRBV16 and TRBJ2-7, is GEEVAQTPKHLVRGEGQKAKLYCAPIKGHSYVFWYQQVLKNEFKFLISFQNENVFDETGMPKERFSAKCLPNSPCSLEIQATKLEDSAVYFCASTQMMGRGIRNYEQYFGPGTRLTVT.

The genes are TRBV5-4 and TRBJ2-7, with TRBD1 matching over 7 bases. CDR3 length: 14 residues. Per the germline V gene, CDR1 is SGHNT and CDR2 is YYREEE (reference sequence). Trimming cost V 3 bases and J 3 bases; bases outside gene matches: 6. The CDR3 here is CASSSPTGNYEQYF. The CDR3 bases are TGTGCCAGCAGCTCCCCGACAGGGAACTACGAGCAGTACTTC.

The V gene is TRBV7-9, the J gene TRBJ2-1; 9 bases line up with TRBD2. CDR1 is SEHNR and CDR2 is FQNEAQ in the germline V gene (reference sequence). The CDR3 length is 15 residues. J was trimmed by 7 bases and V by 7 bases; bases with no gene match: 11. The DNA of the CDR3 is TGTGCCAGCACCAAGACTAGCGGATGGGGAAATGAGCAGTTCTTC. Translation gives CASTKTSGWGNEQFF.

In its sample, this clone was seen once. This chain uses TRBV5-5 with TRBJ1-5, with D perhaps TRBD1 (5 bases). Trimming took 3 bases from V and 7 from J, leaving 8 bases between them. Germline CDR1 is SGHKS and CDR2 is YYEKEE (reference sequence). The length of the CDR3 is 12 residues. The CDR3 loop reads CASSSGIQPQHF. The CDR3 DNA reads TGTGCCAGCAGCTCAGGGATCCAGCCCCAGCATTTT. Variable domain in full (rest from reference TRBV5-5 and TRBJ1-5): DAGVTQSPTHLIKTRGQQVTLRCSPISGHKSVSWYQQVLGQGPQFIFQYYEKEERGRGNFPDRFSARQFPNYSSELNVNALLLGDSALYLCASSSGIQPQHFGDGTRLSIL.

The V and J genes are TRBV27 and TRBJ1-2; no clear D gene. The length of the CDR3 is 14 residues. Deletions cut 6 bases from V and 6 bases from J, with 17 bases between. Germline loops: CDR1 MNHEY, CDR2 SMNVEV (reference sequence). CDR3 in DNA: TGTGCCAGCAGCCGATCCGACGAGGCGGATGGCTACACCTTC. This gives the protein CASSRSDEADGYTF.

This clone has just a few counts. The chain couples TRBV3-1 (or the pseudogene TRBV3-2) to TRBJ1-3, with a possible D match to TRBD1 (6 bases). The ends were cut back, 4 bases at V and 0 bases at J, with 13 bases in the middle. The CDR3 is made up of 16 amino acids. Looked up from germline, CDR1 is LGHDT and CDR2 is YNNKEL (reference sequence). The CDR3 spells CASSPRTAFSGNTIYF. CDR3 coding DNA: TGTGCCAGCAGCCCTAGGACAGCCTTCTCTGGAAACACCATATATTTT.

In regard to this clone: Germline is not matched at one junction end, which may reflect a read error. The chain joins TRBV5-4 to TRBJ1-2; D is possibly TRBD1 (5 bases). This CDR3 has 15 amino acids. The V gene's germline CDR1 is SGHNT and CDR2 YYREEE (reference sequence). CDR3 sequence: CASSLAEGPDYGYIF. The CDR3 DNA sequence: TGTGCCAGCAGCTTGGCCGAGGGGCCGGACTATGGCTACATCTTC.